This paragraph reports one T cell receptor beta chain. The antigen is unknown. The data derive from a study of shared clonotypes between healthy human individuals. For the study at large: The plates for each donor numbered three CD4 naive, three CD4 memory, two CD8 naive and one CD8 memory. Study-wide results and limits: When compared with the clonotypes that were shared by all four sorted-subset donors, the non-shared clonotypes turned out to have lower generation probabilities. Several donors shared approximately 5% of their naive CD4 clonotypes.

CDR1 and CDR2 (germline): LGHNA, YSLEER. There are 14 residues in the CDR3. The V and J ends lost 1 base and 7 bases respectively, with 12 bases between them. TCRdb's table, derived via immunoSEQ multiplex PCR, lists solely in-frame clones and lacks some. The profile shows about 2,100,000 clones, 85% to 95% of them singletons. Naivety among CD8 cells was defined by CD45RO negativity and positive CCR7 selection, thereby excluding terminally differentiated effector memory CD45RA+ cells. This chain links TRBV4-3 with TRBJ2-3, with D tentatively TRBD1 (5 bases). Sequenced sample: naive CD8+ T cells from PBMCs. The sequence derives from a man between 18 and 29 years old in good health. Some clones in this sample may be carry-over from other donors' samples. The CDR3 DNA follows: TGCGCCAGCAGCCAAGTTTTCCAGGGAAATACGCAGTATTTT. This encodes CASSQVFQGNTQYF.